The 17 T cell receptor beta chains reported below all come from one sample, sequenced in a study of T cell changes during pregnancy in multiple sclerosis. Using immunoSEQ multiplex PCR, the repertoire was profiled, and TCRdb retains in-frame clones only, with some absent. The sample lists 40,000 to 50,000 clones, roughly 94% occurring once. Sequenced material: CD4+ T cells from peripheral blood mononuclear cells, taken in the third trimester of pregnancy. These receptor sequences come from a female donor with multiple sclerosis, enrolled in a pregnancy study.

The rearrangement uses TRBV7-8 and TRBJ2-4; the match to TRBD1 covers 9 bases. This CDR3 is built from 17 residues. V was pared by 6 bases and J by 4 bases, with 13 bases of the junction left unmatched. Germline CDR1 and CDR2: SGHVS and FQNEAQ. For the CDR3, the DNA is TGTGCCAGCAGACCTGACAGGGGGGTACCCATTAAAAACATTCAGTACTTC. This encodes CASRPDRGVPIKNIQYF.

The chain links TRBV2 to TRBJ2-7; TRBD2 agrees at 12 bases. Germline V CDR1 and CDR2: SNHLY, FYNNEI. J lost 2 bases, V lost 7 bases, and 3 bases had no gene match. This CDR3 spans 14 amino acids. CDR3 amino acids: CASTLAGGPYEQYF. CDR3 in DNA: TGTGCCAGCACCCTAGCGGGAGGGCCCTACGAGCAGTACTTC. Full variable domain (rest looked up from reference TRBV2 and TRBJ2-7): EPEVTQTPSHQVTQMGQEVILRCVPISNHLYFYWYRQILGQKVEFLVSFYNNEISEKSEIFDDQFSVERPDGSNFTLKIRSTKLEDSAMYFCASTLAGGPYEQYFGPGTRLTVT.

This rearrangement joins TRBV27 to TRBJ1-2; 7 bases agree with TRBD1. The germline CDR1 and CDR2 sequences are MNHEY and SMNVEV (reference sequence). The CDR3 is 16 residues long. V dropped 3 bases and J dropped 5; count of bases not matched to a gene: 12. The CDR3 spells CASSFTIDRVGYGYTF. In DNA form, the CDR3 reads TGTGCCAGCAGTTTTACAATAGACAGGGTAGGGTATGGCTACACCTTC.

The CDR3 sequence is CASSRAGGTDTQYF. The CDR3 DNA follows: TGCGCCAGCAGCCGCGCAGGGGGCACAGATACGCAGTATTTT. This rearrangement joins TRBV4-3 to TRBJ2-3; TRBD1 might be the D (6 bases). CDR1 LGHNA and CDR2 YSLEER come from the germline V gene. V was trimmed by 4 bases and J by 1 base, leaving 9 bases between them. The CDR3 extends over 14 amino acids.

This clone was detected only once. V and J are TRBV5-1 and TRBJ2-3, with 9 nucleotides matching TRBD1. Per germline, CDR1 SGHRS and CDR2 YFSETQ. V dropped 5 bases and J dropped 4; count of bases not matched to a gene: 14. The CDR3 runs 17 residues. The CDR3 spells CASSSRTGALGADTQYF. The CDR3 bases are TGCGCCAGCAGTTCGAGGACAGGGGCCCTCGGGGCAGATACGCAGTATTTT.

CDR3 nucleotides: TGTGCCAGCTCACCACGGGCAGGGCTCTCTGGAAACACCATATATTTT. Its translation is CASSPRAGLSGNTIYF. The V and J genes are TRBV18 and TRBJ1-3; D is possibly TRBD1 (5 bases). The V gene lost 1 base and the J gene lost 0 bases, with 10 bases spanning the gap. The CDR3 consists of 16 residues. Germline V gene sequence: CDR1 KGHSH, CDR2 LQKENI.

V and J are TRBV6-5 and TRBJ1-5, with TRBD1 as a possible D gene (6 bases). The germline V and J ends were trimmed by 2 bases and 4 bases, with 12 bases remaining between them. Looked up from germline, CDR1 is MNHEY and CDR2 is SVGAGI. CDR3 length equals 15 residues. CDR3 in amino acids: CASSYHRDPNQPQHF. The CDR3 DNA is TGTGCCAGCAGTTACCACAGGGATCCTAATCAGCCCCAGCATTTT.

V and J are TRBV28 and TRBJ2-7; 8 bases are shared with TRBD2. This CDR3 spans 14 amino acids. Trimming removed 3 bases from V and 3 bases from J; junction bases left unmatched: 4. CDR1 and CDR2 (germline): MDHEN, SYDVKM. The CDR3 DNA reads as TGTGCCAGCAGTTTGGGGACTAGACTCTACGAGCAGTACTTC. Its protein product is CASSLGTRLYEQYF.

The chain recombines TRBV29-1 with TRBJ2-5; 7 bases agree with TRBD1. V was clipped by 6 bases and J by 2 bases; unmatched bases: 6. Germline CDR1 reads SQVTM; CDR2 reads ANQGSEA. This CDR3 contains 13 residues. The CDR3 here is CSVRTGVQETQYF. In DNA form, the CDR3 reads TGCAGCGTGCGGACAGGCGTACAAGAGACCCAGTACTTC.

This chain connects TRBV6-1 to TRBJ2-4; TRBD2 agrees at 8 bases. Germline V gene lookup returns CDR1 MNHNS and CDR2 SASEGT. With V trimmed by 3 bases and J by 9 bases, 10 bases remained unmatched. CDR3 length: 15 amino acids. CDR3 loop: CASSDSGTRKGIQYF. In nucleotides, the CDR3 is TGTGCCAGCAGTGACTCCGGGACTAGAAAAGGCATTCAGTACTTC.

This clone was found once. The genes are TRBV18 and TRBJ2-7, with D perhaps TRBD1 (5 bases). The CDR3 is 11 amino acids. Trimming shortened V by 5 bases and J by 3 bases, and 5 bases separated the two germline ends. Germline V gene data show CDR1 as KGHSH and CDR2 as LQKENI. The CDR3 loop reads CASSRGYEQYF. CDR3 bases: TGTGCCAGCTCAAGGGGCTACGAGCAGTACTTC.

The chain employs TRBV5-1 and TRBJ1-3, with TRBD1 identical over 9 bases. Germline V gives CDR1 SGHRS, CDR2 YFSETQ. Trimming at V came to 5 bases and at J to 8 bases, leaving 5 bases not matched to a gene. This CDR3 is 13 amino acids long. CDR3 sequence reads: CASSWDRVDTIYF. The CDR3 coding sequence is TGCGCCAGCAGTTGGGACAGGGTGGACACCATATATTTT.

The rearrangement uses TRBV13 and TRBJ1-2; D possibly corresponds to TRBD1 (5 bases). The germline V gene encodes CDR1 PRHDT and CDR2 FYEKMQ (reference sequence). V was pared by 6 bases and J by 0 bases, with 14 bases between. CDR3 length equals 15 residues. This CDR3 reads CASSFVGTPNYGYTF. The DNA for the CDR3 is TGTGCCAGCAGTTTCGTCGGGACTCCTAACTATGGCTACACCTTC.

The genes are TRBV27 and TRBJ1-5; D is perhaps TRBD1 (5 bases). CDR3 size: 16 residues. Germline values: CDR1 MNHEY, CDR2 SMNVEV (reference sequence). V lost 5 bases to trimming and J lost 3 bases, with 17 bases between them. This CDR3 reads CASSATGGVYNQPQHF. CDR3 sequence (DNA): TGTGCCAGCAGTGCGACTGGAGGGGTTTACAATCAGCCCCAGCATTTT.

This rearrangement joins TRBV6-5 to TRBJ2-3; 10 bases are shared with TRBD1. CDR1 and CDR2 from the germline V gene are MNHEY and SVGAGI. Losses at the gene ends were 8 bases for V and 6 bases for J; bases not matched to a gene: 8. The CDR3 sequence is 14 residues long. For the CDR3, the DNA is TGTGCCAGCGGAAAGACAGGGGGCGGGGATACGCAGTATTTT. Its translation is CASGKTGGGDTQYF.

The rearrangement joins TRBV5-1 to TRBJ2-2; 10 nucleotides line up with TRBD2. Germline loops: CDR1 SGHRS, CDR2 YFSETQ. With 2 bases clipped from V and 5 bases from J, the junction kept 3 bases outside the gene matches. The CDR3 totals 15 residues. DNA of the CDR3: TGCGCCAGCAGCTTCGAAGCGGGAGGGACCGGGGAGCTGTTTTTT. Translated: CASSFEAGGTGELFF.

The V and J genes are TRBV28 and TRBJ1-3, with 9 bases aligning to TRBD1. The CDR3 runs 15 residues. The germline CDR1 and CDR2 sequences are MDHEN and SYDVKM. V lost 5 bases to trimming and J lost 2 bases; unmatched junction nucleotides: 4. CDR3 in amino acids: CASSVQGAPGNTIYF. The CDR3 nucleotides read TGTGCCAGCAGTGTACAGGGGGCGCCTGGAAACACCATATATTTT.